These T cell receptor beta chains were read from a single sample in a study of T cells after yellow fever vaccination. A single record per CDR3 protein comes from TCRdb applying MiXCR to the 5' RACE reads. This sample has about 230,000 distinct CDR3 sequences; roughly 6.8% occur once, and the top ten carry 1.1%. The sequencing here drew on CD4+ T cells sorted from PBMCs, taken on the day of the yellow fever booster vaccination. The source of these receptors is a man under 40 who received the YFV17D yellow fever vaccine. CDR3s include the opening cysteine and the closing phenylalanine or tryptophan. The D gene is left open where the match is weak. Expanded clones get a size class; other rows say once, few or many, or leave the size out.

abundance	d_gene	j_gene	v_gene	CDR3aa	CDR3nt
-	TRBD1	TRBJ2-7	TRBV29-1	CSVEGQGKVDF	TGCAGCGTTGAAGGACAGGGAAAAGTCGACTTC
-	-	TRBJ2-1	TRBV20-1	CSASPGSYNEQFF	TGCAGTGCTTCTCCGGGTTCCTACAATGAGCAGTTCTTC
-	TRBD2	TRBJ2-7	TRBV14	CASRPSGSGNEQYF	TGTGCCAGCAGACCTAGCGGGAGCGGTAACGAGCAGTACTTC
-	-	TRBJ2-7	TRBV5-8	CASSLGRPNYEQYF	TGTGCCAGCAGCTTAGGGCGTCCTAACTACGAGCAGTACTTC
-	-	TRBJ2-1	TRBV6-2/TRBV6-3	CASSPGFHSYNEQFF	TGTGCCAGCAGCCCAGGGTTTCACTCCTACAATGAGCAGTTCTTC
few	TRBD2	TRBJ2-1	TRBV5-1	CASSLALAAEQFF	TGCGCCAGCAGCTTGGCTCTAGCGGCCGAGCAGTTCTTC
many	-	TRBJ2-4	TRBV10-2	CASSPQGFQNIQYF	TGCGCCAGCAGCCCGCAGGGGTTCCAAAACATTCAGTACTTC
-	-	TRBJ1-5	TRBV20-1	CSATNPTGGRVFNQPQHF	TGCAGTGCTACGAACCCTACGGGGGGTCGAGTGTTCAATCAGCCCCAGCATTTT
-	-	TRBJ2-2	TRBV25-1	CASSEPDGELFF	TGTGCCAGCAGTGAGCCCGACGGGGAGCTGTTTTTT
-	-	TRBJ1-6	TRBV27	CASMASPRFSPLHF	TGTGCCAGCATGGCTTCCCCACGGTTCTCACCCCTCCACTTT
few	-	TRBJ2-1	TRBV5-4	CASSLARVWGHEQFF	TGTGCCAGCAGCTTGGCCCGCGTCTGGGGGCATGAGCAGTTCTTC
many	TRBD2	TRBJ2-3	TRBV12-3/TRBV12-4	CASSFSGSPDTQYF	TGTGCCAGCAGCTTTAGCGGGAGCCCAGATACGCAGTATTTT
-	TRBD1	TRBJ1-1	TRBV10-3	CAISEEGQKNTEAFF	TGTGCCATCAGTGAAGAGGGACAGAAGAACACTGAAGCTTTCTTT
many	TRBD2	TRBJ2-1	TRBV5-1	CASSGTSMDEQFF	TGCGCCAGCAGCGGGACTAGCATGGATGAGCAGTTCTTC
many	TRBD2	TRBJ2-7	TRBV13	CASSPQTSGRAVEQYF	TGTGCCAGCAGCCCCCAGACTAGCGGGAGGGCCGTCGAGCAGTACTTC
few	TRBD1	TRBJ1-5	TRBV20-1	CSARADRGGGQPQHF	TGCAGTGCTAGGGCCGACAGGGGAGGGGGACAGCCCCAGCATTTT
few	TRBD1	TRBJ1-5	TRBV7-8	CASSPTGTASQPQHF	TGTGCCAGCAGCCCAACGGGGACAGCTAGTCAGCCCCAGCATTTT
few	TRBD2	TRBJ2-1	TRBV10-3	CAISESSLAGPSYNEQFF	TGTGCCATCAGTGAGTCGAGTCTAGCGGGCCCCTCCTACAATGAGCAGTTCTTC
few	-	TRBJ2-2	TRBV7-7	CASSLDGPANTGELFF	TGTGCCAGCAGCTTAGACGGCCCTGCGAACACCGGGGAGCTGTTTTTT
few	TRBD2	TRBJ2-5	TRBV20-1	CSAKTSGRAGETQYF	TGCAGTGCTAAAACTAGCGGGAGGGCCGGAGAGACCCAGTACTTC
few	-	TRBJ2-7	TRBV10-1	CASSSANRYEQYF	TGCGCCAGCTCTTCGGCTAACCGGTACGAGCAGTACTTC
-	-	TRBJ2-3	TRBV6-5	CASSYGGGIWRNRAYTQYF	TGTGCCAGCAGTTACGGGGGTGGGATTTGGCGGAACCGGGCATATACGCAGTATTTT